The 26 T cell receptor beta chains in this list originate from one sample, sequenced in a study of cytomegalovirus exposure and HLA in healthy donors. PCR amplification relied on 60 Vbeta primers (plus 13 Jbeta primers). The assay was immunoSEQ multiplex PCR, and TCRdb's table has in-frame clones only and misses some. The data show about 140,000 clones, with 66% seen just once and over 5% held by the top ten. Sequencing input: PBMCs. The receptors here all came from a woman in her sixties in good health and CMV-seronegative.

This clone occurred a few times. The V and J genes are TRBV2 and TRBJ1-2; TRBD1 might be the D (6 bases). This CDR3 comprises 13 residues. CDR1 is SNHLY and CDR2 is FYNNEI in the germline V gene. V shed 4 bases and J shed 6 bases, with 12 bases lying between them. For the CDR3, the DNA is TGTGCCAGCAGTGCTGTCAGGGGCCATGGCTACACCTTC. Protein product: CASSAVRGHGYTF.

V usage is TRBV9 and J usage is TRBJ2-7; 9 bases are shared with TRBD2. The CDR3 extends over 15 amino acids. J was trimmed by 7 bases and V by 0 bases; bases with no gene match: 8. Germline assignment: CDR1 SGDLS and CDR2 YYNGEE. The CDR3 reads CASSVVRAGGGEQYF. In nucleotides, the CDR3 is TGTGCCAGCAGCGTAGTTCGAGCGGGAGGTGGAGAGCAGTACTTC.

This clone has just one count. V is TRBV2 and J is TRBJ2-7; 8 bases line up with TRBD2. With 3 bases clipped from V and 3 bases from J, the junction kept 7 bases outside the gene matches. This CDR3 spans 15 amino acids. CDR1 is SNHLY, CDR2 FYNNEI, per germline. DNA for the CDR3: TGTGCCAGCAGTGATCGAGCGGGGGCCCTCTACGAGCAGTACTTC. Its protein product is CASSDRAGALYEQYF.

This chain joins TRBV7-6 and TRBJ1-3, with D tentatively TRBD1 (6 bases). Germline assignment: CDR1 SGHVS and CDR2 FNYEAQ. V was cut by 3 bases and J by 0 bases, with 15 bases left in between. The CDR3 extends over 17 amino acids. The CDR3 nucleotides are TGTGCCAGCAGCTTCTACGGGGGGCCGAGCTCTGGAAACACCATATATTTT. Its protein product is CASSFYGGPSSGNTIYF.

The chain has TRBV27 and TRBJ2-7; 7 bases fit TRBD1. The V gene end was trimmed by 4 bases and the J gene end by 3 bases; junction bases not matched to a gene: 15. Looked up from germline, CDR1 is MNHEY and CDR2 is SMNVEV (reference sequence). The CDR3 is 17 amino acids. The CDR3 protein is CASSSLTVRAGGYEQYF. Written as DNA, the CDR3 is TGTGCCAGCAGTTCCCTCACCGTTCGTGCAGGGGGCTACGAGCAGTACTTC.

The chain uses TRBV4-1 and TRBJ2-7; D is possibly TRBD1 (5 bases). The CDR3 length is 14 residues. V was cut by 3 bases and J by 2 bases, with 11 bases left in between. The germline V gene encodes CDR1 MGHRA and CDR2 YSYEKL. Written as DNA, the CDR3 is TGCGCCAGCAGCCACCAGGGCGTACCCTACGAGCAGTACTTC. Translation: CASSHQGVPYEQYF.

The gene calls are TRBV7-9 and TRBJ1-4; 7 nucleotides align to TRBD1. This CDR3 is built from 15 residues. Trimming took 4 bases from V and 5 from J; bases not matched to a gene: 7. Per the germline V gene, CDR1 is SEHNR and CDR2 is FQNEAQ (reference sequence). The DNA for the CDR3 is TGTGCCAGCAGCTCATGGGGGACAGAGAATGAAAAACTGTTTTTT. Amino acid sequence: CASSSWGTENEKLFF.

V and J are TRBV9 and TRBJ2-3; maybe TRBD1 (7 bases). This CDR3 is built from 14 residues. The germline V gene encodes CDR1 SGDLS and CDR2 YYNGEE. The V end lost 3 bases, the J end lost 2 bases, and 10 bases lay between the germline ends. The CDR3: CASSGGTVTDTQYF. In nucleotides, the CDR3 is TGTGCCAGCAGCGGCGGGACAGTCACAGATACGCAGTATTTT.

The chain links TRBV7-2 to TRBJ2-7, with D maybe TRBD1 (5 bases). The CDR3 sequence is 13 residues long. The V and J ends lost 6 bases and 2 bases respectively, with 11 bases between them. Germline-derived CDR1 and CDR2 are SGHTA and FQGNSA. CDR3 coding DNA: TGTGCCAGCAGACCGACAGTTGCCTACGAGCAGTACTTC. Its translation: CASRPTVAYEQYF.

This clone was seen just once. This CDR3 is CASSQDEDRGNTEAFF. CDR3 DNA sequence: TGCGCCAGCAGCCAAGATGAGGACAGGGGGAACACTGAAGCTTTCTTT. The V gene is TRBV4-3, the J gene TRBJ1-1; TRBD1 agrees at 9 bases. With 0 bases clipped from V and 1 base from J, the junction kept 3 bases outside the gene matches. Germline V gives CDR1 LGHNA, CDR2 YSLEER. The CDR3 runs to 16 residues.

The sample holds a few counts of this clone. This chain links TRBV2 with TRBJ2-2, with 12 positions matching TRBD2. The CDR3 sequence is 16 residues long. The J segment lost 4 bases and the V segment lost 7 bases, leaving 7 bases of the junction unmatched. Germline V gene sequence: CDR1 SNHLY, CDR2 FYNNEI. DNA for the CDR3: TGTGCCAGCACCCTGCTAGCGGGAGGGCCCACCGGGGAGCTGTTTTTT. Translated, it gives CASTLLAGGPTGELFF.

The rearrangement uses TRBV6-5 and TRBJ2-7; 7 positions agree with TRBD2. Unmatched junction bases numbered 6, after V lost 6 bases and J lost 7 bases. The CDR3 extends over 12 amino acids. Germline lookup yields CDR1 MNHEY and CDR2 SVGAGI. The CDR3 DNA reads as TGTGCCAGCAGCTCCTGGGGGGGTGAGCAGTACTTC. It translates to CASSSWGGEQYF.

This chain uses TRBV6-5 with TRBJ2-5; 7 bases align to TRBD1. The CDR3 length is 13 residues. Germline CDR1 MNHEY, CDR2 SVGAGI. J lost 3 bases, V lost 11 bases, and 9 bases had no gene match. The CDR3 coding sequence is TGTGCCCCCCCCAGGGACAGAGAAGAGACCCAGTACTTC. Its translation is CAPPRDREETQYF.

The chain has TRBV11-2 and TRBJ2-7, with a weak D call TRBD2 (5 bases). V was trimmed by 3 bases and J by 0 bases, leaving 15 bases between them. Germline V gene lookup returns CDR1 SGHAT and CDR2 FQNNGV. This CDR3 comprises 16 residues. CDR3 region: CASSFSVYRGSYEQYF. The CDR3 nucleotides are TGTGCCAGCAGCTTTTCAGTTTACCGGGGCTCCTACGAGCAGTACTTC.

The rearrangement joins TRBV18 to TRBJ1-3; TRBD1 aligns across 9 bases. Looked up from germline, CDR1 is KGHSH and CDR2 is LQKENI. This CDR3 spans 16 amino acids. V was pared by 3 bases and J by 0 bases, with 3 bases of the junction left unmatched. The CDR3 region has the DNA TGTGCCAGCTCACCCCGACAGGGGGACTCTGGAAACACCATATATTTT. Amino acid sequence: CASSPRQGDSGNTIYF.

This clone was counted a few times. This chain uses TRBV5-1 with TRBJ1-1; 9 nucleotides agree with TRBD1. CDR1 SGHRS and CDR2 YFSETQ come from the germline V gene. There are 14 residues in the CDR3. The V segment lost 2 bases and the J segment 4 bases; nucleotides outside the gene matches: 3. DNA for the CDR3: TGCGCCAGCAGCTTAACAGGGGGCACCACTGAAGCTTTCTTT. It specifies CASSLTGGTTEAFF.

There are a few counts of this clone. V usage is TRBV5-8 and J usage is TRBJ2-1; TRBD2 agrees at 15 bases. The J segment lost 0 bases and the V segment lost 3 bases, leaving 7 bases of the junction unmatched. This CDR3 is 19 amino acids long. Germline values: CDR1 SGHTS, CDR2 YDEGEE. The CDR3 region is CASSWTSGRGGGSYNEQFF. The CDR3 nucleotides are TGTGCCAGCAGCTGGACTAGCGGGAGGGGGGGTGGCTCCTACAATGAGCAGTTCTTC.

This chain links TRBV5-6 with TRBJ1-1; the match to TRBD1 covers 9 bases. The germline V gene has CDR1 SGHDT and CDR2 YYEEEE. The CDR3 loop spans 17 amino acids. Germline trimming cut 1 base from V and 4 bases from J; bases unmatched to any gene: 11. The CDR3 is CASSLLGDRVVVTEAFF. CDR3 bases: TGTGCCAGCAGCTTGTTGGGGGACAGGGTGGTAGTCACTGAAGCTTTCTTT.

The chain recombines TRBV28 with TRBJ1-5, with D maybe TRBD1 (5 bases). CDR3 size: 13 residues. The V gene lost 5 bases and the J gene lost 0 bases, with 5 bases spanning the gap. Germline V CDR1 and CDR2: MDHEN, SYDVKM. The CDR3 spells CASSDSSNQPQHF. The CDR3 DNA reads as TGTGCCAGCAGTGACAGTAGCAATCAGCCCCAGCATTTT.

The V call is TRBV7-9, the J call TRBJ2-7; 7 bases are shared with TRBD2. From germline, CDR1 is SEHNR and CDR2 FQNEAQ (reference sequence). This CDR3 is 13 amino acids long. After removal of 3 bases from V and 4 bases from J, the junction contained 3 bases not matched to a gene. CDR3 nucleotide sequence: TGTGCCAGCAGCTTCCCGGGGGGATACGAGCAGTACTTC. Translated, it gives CASSFPGGYEQYF.

The chain combines TRBV6-1 with TRBJ2-7; 7 bases are a match to TRBD2. Germline V gene sequence: CDR1 MNHNS, CDR2 SASEGT. This CDR3 has 16 residues. Trimming cost V 3 bases and J 1 base; bases outside gene matches: 9. The CDR3 loop is CASSDDFGRRSYEQYF. The CDR3 DNA sequence: TGTGCCAGCAGTGATGATTTCGGGAGGAGGTCCTACGAGCAGTACTTC.

The chain combines TRBV5-1 with TRBJ1-3, with D hard to call. CDR1 and CDR2 from the germline V gene are SGHRS and YFSETQ. This CDR3 contains 16 residues. Trimming took 4 bases from V and 0 from J, leaving 14 bases between them. CDR3 in amino acids: CASSTQDGSSGNTIYF. The CDR3 bases are TGCGCCAGCAGCACACAAGACGGGTCCTCTGGAAACACCATATATTTT.

The chain uses TRBV6-5 and TRBJ2-1; D might be TRBD2 (5 bases). Germline CDR1 MNHEY, CDR2 SVGAGI. V lost 8 bases and J 12 bases, leaving 14 bases between the germline ends. This CDR3 region has 11 residues. CDR3 nucleotide sequence: TGTGCCAGCTATAACGCGGGCGGGCAGTTCTTC. It specifies CASYNAGGQFF.

This chain joins TRBV6-1 and TRBJ1-1; 11 positions agree with TRBD1. The ends lost 7 bases at V and 0 bases at J; junction bases unmatched: 4. Germline lookup yields CDR1 MNHNS and CDR2 SASEGT. The CDR3 consists of 15 residues. This CDR3 is CASIWTGGMNTEAFF. CDR3 nucleotides: TGTGCCAGCATTTGGACAGGGGGCATGAACACTGAAGCTTTCTTT.

The V call is TRBV5-1, the J call TRBJ2-1, with TRBD2 matching 14 bases. This CDR3 is 18 amino acids long. Germline CDR1 is SGHRS and CDR2 is YFSETQ. Trimming at V came to 2 bases and at J to 10 bases, leaving 14 bases not matched to a gene. The CDR3 region has the DNA TGCGCCAGCAGCTTTCGTTCGACTAGCGGGGGGGCAAAAGAGGAGCAGTTCTTC. This encodes CASSFRSTSGGAKEEQFF.

The table lists this clone with a few counts. The chain employs TRBV11-2 and TRBJ1-5; 8 positions match TRBD1. This CDR3 contains 13 residues. Unmatched junction bases numbered 2, after V lost 4 bases and J lost 6 bases. Germline V gene sequence: CDR1 SGHAT, CDR2 FQNNGV. CDR3 sequence (DNA): TGTGCCAGCAGCTCGGACAGGGTTCAGCCCCAGCATTTT. Its translation: CASSSDRVQPQHF.